The 5 T cell receptor beta chains in this list originate from one sample, sequenced in a study of T cells in Graves' hyperthyroidism and ophthalmopathy. RNA transcripts gave rise to amplified TCR beta CDR3 regions. TCR CDR3 underwent first-round RT-PCR with the HTBI primer set. MiXCR, applied by TCRdb to the multiplex PCR reads, yields one record per CDR3 protein. The sample yields about 840,000 distinct CDR3 sequences, approximately 40% seen once. The sample taken for sequencing was blood. Source of these receptors: a man aged 18 to 29 with Graves' hyperthyroidism.

The V gene is TRBV12-3 or TRBV12-4, the J gene TRBJ2-5; D assignment may be TRBD1 or TRBD2 (5 bases each). V was clipped by 6 bases and J by 0 bases, with 11 bases between them. The CDR3 sequence is 14 residues long. The CDR3 loop reads CASRPGANQETQYF. CDR3 DNA sequence: TGTGCCAGCAGACCCGGGGCCAACCAAGAGACCCAGTACTTC.

This clonotype occurred many times. The chain uses TRBV29-1 and TRBJ1-1; D call uncertain. In germline, CDR1 is SQVTM, CDR2 ANQGSEA. The CDR3 runs 12 residues. Trimming pared 4 bases from V and 5 bases from J, leaving 11 bases between. The CDR3 bases are TGCAGCGTTGGGAGTGGTGAAACTGAAGCTTTCTTT. Translation: CSVGSGETEAFF. Combining the CDR3 with reference TRBV29-1 and TRBJ1-1 gives the whole variable domain SAVISQKPSRDICQRGTSLTIQCQVDSQVTMMFWYRQQPGQSLTLIATANQGSEATYESGFVIDKFPISRPNLTFSTLTVSNMSPEDSSIYLCSVGSGETEAFFGQGTRLTVV.

The chain uses TRBV6-2 or TRBV6-3 and TRBJ1-2; D perhaps matches TRBD1 (5 bases). This CDR3 has 15 residues. Trimming pared 0 bases from V and 4 bases from J, leaving 12 bases between. The germline CDR1 and CDR2 sequences are MNHEY and SVGEGT. Written as DNA, the CDR3 is TGTGCCAGCAGTTACTCGGAGGTTGACAGCTATGGCTACACCTTC. Protein: CASSYSEVDSYGYTF.

On this clonotype itself: This may be a read error: a much more frequent sequence differs by one nucleotide. The chain joins TRBV7-6 to TRBJ2-7; tentatively, D is TRBD2 (6 bases). Germline loops: CDR1 SGHVS, CDR2 FNYEAQ. The CDR3 contains 14 residues. The CDR3 loop is CASSPSGGARERYF. In nucleotides, the CDR3 is TGTGCCAGCAGCCCCAGTGGAGGGGCGAGGGAGCGGTACTTC.

The V and J genes are TRBV29-1 and TRBJ1-1; D gene uncertain. The CDR3 contains 10 residues. V lost 8 bases and J lost 3, with 7 bases in between. The germline V gene has CDR1 SQVTM and CDR2 ANQGSEA. Written as DNA, the CDR3 is TGCAGCTCGGGGTACACTGAAGCTTTCTTT. As protein: CSSGYTEAFF. Full variable domain (remainder filled in from reference TRBV29-1 and TRBJ1-1): SAVISQKPSRDICQRGTSLTIQCQVDSQVTMMFWYRQQPGQSLTLIATANQGSEATYESGFVIDKFPISRPNLTFSTLTVSNMSPEDSSIYLCSSGYTEAFFGQGTRLTVV.